A selection of T cell receptor beta chains follows, all from one sample in a study of PD-1 blockade in classical Hodgkin lymphoma. Here immunoSEQ multiplex PCR was the method, and the copy in TCRdb shows in-frame clones only, minus some. The data contain 4,000 to 5,500 clones, roughly 65% of them singletons. This specimen was CD8+ T cells from blood, taken before the fourth cycle of nivolumab. Receptors were obtained from a human donor with classical Hodgkin lymphoma. Both conserved end residues are part of each CDR3. The D gene is left open where the match is weak. Part of the rows lack a size; the others show once, few, many or a class for expanded clones.

size: NA
J: TRBJ2-5
D: TRBD2
V: TRBV7-9
DNA: TGTGCCAGCAGCGCCCCAGCGGGGGTAGGCGGGACTAGGTCTGAGACCCAGTACTTC
CDR3: CASSAPAGVGGTRSETQYF

size: NA
J: TRBJ2-1
D: NA
V: TRBV29-1
DNA: TGCAGCGTTGATGGGGGACCCCCTAGTTATGAGCAGTTCTTC
CDR3: CSVDGGPPSYEQFF

size: NA
J: TRBJ2-1
D: NA
V: TRBV6-5
DNA: TGTGCCAGCAGTAGGGACCCCAGCAATGAGCAGTTCTTC
CDR3: CASSRDPSNEQFF

size: NA
J: TRBJ2-2
D: NA
V: TRBV27
DNA: TGTGCCAGCATGACCCAATCCCAGGGGAAGGCCGGGGAGCTGTTTTTT
CDR3: CASMTQSQGKAGELFF

size: NA
J: TRBJ2-3
D: NA
V: TRBV5-6
DNA: TGTGCCTCGGCGGGGCTAGATACGCAGTATTTT
CDR3: CASAGLDTQYF

size: NA
J: TRBJ2-3
D: NA
V: TRBV11-2
DNA: TGTGCCAGCAGCCCCCCCGGGGATACGCAGTATTTT
CDR3: CASSPPGDTQYF

size: NA
J: TRBJ2-7
D: TRBD1
V: TRBV13
DNA: TGTGCCAGCAGCTTGAGCCGACAGGGTCGCGAGCAGTACTTC
CDR3: CASSLSRQGREQYF

size: NA
J: TRBJ2-3
D: NA
V: TRBV6-6
DNA: TGTGCCAGCAGTCCCCCTCGGAGACAGAATACAGATACGCAGTATTTT
CDR3: CASSPPRRQNTDTQYF

size: NA
J: TRBJ2-7
D: NA
V: TRBV7-2
DNA: TGTGCCAGCAGCTTCGGGACCTGGGGCGAGCAGTACTTC
CDR3: CASSFGTWGEQYF

size: NA
J: TRBJ2-1
D: TRBD1
V: TRBV6-5
DNA: TGTGCCAGCAGTACGACAGGGGGCGAATACAATGAGCAGTTCTTC
CDR3: CASSTTGGEYNEQFF

size: once
J: TRBJ2-3
D: TRBD1
V: TRBV9
DNA: TGTGCCAGCAGCGTAGGGACAGGGGGTTACACAGATACGCAGTATTTT
CDR3: CASSVGTGGYTDTQYF

size: NA
J: TRBJ2-1
D: TRBD2
V: TRBV7-8
DNA: TGTGCCAGCAGCTTAGCGCTGCTAGCGGGCTACTCCTACAATGAGCAGTTCTTC
CDR3: CASSLALLAGYSYNEQFF

size: NA
J: TRBJ2-5
D: NA
V: TRBV5-4
DNA: TGTGCCAGCAGCTCGACAGGTCGAGGGGAGACCCAGTACTTC
CDR3: CASSSTGRGETQYF

size: NA
J: TRBJ2-3
D: NA
V: TRBV7-9
DNA: TGTGCCAGCAGCCTTGGGAAGCACCACACAGATACGCAGTATTTT
CDR3: CASSLGKHHTDTQYF

size: NA
J: TRBJ1-2
D: TRBD1
V: TRBV29-1
DNA: TGCAGCGTTGATAAGGGGGCGCCGGATGGCTACACCTTC
CDR3: CSVDKGAPDGYTF

size: NA
J: TRBJ2-4
D: TRBD2
V: TRBV5-1
DNA: TGCGCCAGCAGCGAAAACCCGGGACTAGCGGGAGCGGTCAAAAACATTCAGTACTTC
CDR3: CASSENPGLAGAVKNIQYF

size: few
J: TRBJ2-7
D: TRBD1
V: TRBV28
DNA: TGTGCCAGCAGTTTGGACAGGGGGCAATCCTACGAGCAGTACTTC
CDR3: CASSLDRGQSYEQYF

size: few
J: TRBJ2-2
D: TRBD1
V: TRBV2
DNA: TGTGCCAGCATTACAGGGGGACTGAACACCGGGGAGCTGTTTTTT
CDR3: CASITGGLNTGELFF

size: NA
J: TRBJ1-4
D: NA
V: TRBV27
DNA: TGTGCCAGCAGTCCCCACAGGGAGCGTGAAAAACTGTTTTTT
CDR3: CASSPHREREKLFF

size: NA
J: TRBJ2-7
D: NA
V: TRBV28
DNA: TGTGCCAGCAGTTTTAGGCAGAGAACCTATGAGCAGTACTTC
CDR3: CASSFRQRTYEQYF

size: few
J: TRBJ2-7
D: TRBD1
V: TRBV6-1
DNA: TGTGCCAGCGAATTGGACAGGGGGCTTTCCTACGAGCAGTACTTC
CDR3: CASELDRGLSYEQYF

size: NA
J: TRBJ1-3
D: NA
V: TRBV29-1
DNA: TGCAGCGTTGACGAGGGCCCGGGTGGCACCATATATTTT
CDR3: CSVDEGPGGTIYF

size: NA
J: TRBJ2-7
D: TRBD2
V: TRBV5-7
DNA: TGTGCCAGCAGCTTGATGGCTAGCGGGCTCGTCTACGAGCAGTACTTC
CDR3: CASSLMASGLVYEQYF

size: NA
J: TRBJ1-2
D: TRBD1
V: TRBV27
DNA: TGTGCCAGCAGTTTGGGACAGGGTAACTATGGCTACACCTTC
CDR3: CASSLGQGNYGYTF

size: NA
J: TRBJ2-1
D: NA
V: TRBV5-1
DNA: TGCGCCAGCAGCTTGTTTGGGGTCGGCGGCGATGAGCAGTTCTTC
CDR3: CASSLFGVGGDEQFF

size: NA
J: TRBJ2-5
D: TRBD2
V: TRBV2
DNA: TGTGCCAGCAGTGGTAGCGGGCATGTGTACCAAGAGACCCAGTACTTC
CDR3: CASSGSGHVYQETQYF

size: NA
J: TRBJ2-7
D: NA
V: TRBV6-5
DNA: TGTGCCAGCGGACCTGGAGGGTACGAGCAGTACTTC
CDR3: CASGPGGYEQYF

size: NA
J: TRBJ2-3
D: NA
V: TRBV19
DNA: TGTGCCAGTAGTATAGGGGTGTGGGTAGAAGACTCTAAAGATACGCAGTATTTT
CDR3: CASSIGVWVEDSKDTQYF

size: NA
J: TRBJ2-3
D: TRBD2
V: TRBV7-6
DNA: TGTGCCAGCAGCTTACTAGCGGGCACAGATACGCAGTATTTT
CDR3: CASSLLAGTDTQYF

size: once
J: TRBJ2-6
D: TRBD1
V: TRBV13
DNA: TGTGCCAGCAGCTCAACGGGGACAGGGAGCAACGTCCTGACTTTC
CDR3: CASSSTGTGSNVLTF

size: NA
J: TRBJ2-2
D: NA
V: TRBV7-6
DNA: TGTGCCAGCAGCTTAGAGACCGAACCAGAGGCCGGGGAGCTGTTTTTT
CDR3: CASSLETEPEAGELFF

size: few
J: TRBJ2-7
D: NA
V: TRBV15
DNA: TGTGCCACCAGCAGAGATTTGGTCAGGGGATTTCCCTACGAGCAGTACTTC
CDR3: CATSRDLVRGFPYEQYF

size: few
J: TRBJ1-2
D: NA
V: TRBV11-1
DNA: TGTGCCAGCAGCTCAACCCCCAGTTCCTATGGCTACACCTTC
CDR3: CASSSTPSSYGYTF

size: once
J: TRBJ2-3
D: NA
V: TRBV23-1
DNA: TGCGCCAGCAGTCAAACTAACGATACGCAGTATTTT
CDR3: CASSQTNDTQYF

size: NA
J: TRBJ2-1
D: TRBD2
V: TRBV7-9
DNA: TGTGCCAGCAGCCAGGGACTAGGGGTGCGCAATGAGCAGTTCTTC
CDR3: CASSQGLGVRNEQFF

size: NA
J: TRBJ2-7
D: NA
V: TRBV19
DNA: TGTGCCAGTAGTATGGGGAGCGGGGAGCAGTACTTC
CDR3: CASSMGSGEQYF

size: NA
J: TRBJ1-6
D: NA
V: TRBV4-1
DNA: TGCGCCAGCAGCCAAGGGGCTCAAATTTATAATTCACCCCTCCACTTT
CDR3: CASSQGAQIYNSPLHF

size: NA
J: TRBJ2-5
D: TRBD2
V: TRBV4-1
DNA: TGCGCCAGCAGCCCTGCGGGAGAGAGCGGAGAGACCCAGTACTTC
CDR3: CASSPAGESGETQYF

size: NA
J: TRBJ2-7
D: NA
V: TRBV27
DNA: TGTGCCAGCAGTTTAAGCCTACGTGGGGGCGTGCAGTACTTC
CDR3: CASSLSLRGGVQYF

size: NA
J: TRBJ2-5
D: NA
V: TRBV7-2
DNA: TGTGCCAGCAGCTTATGGGTAGCAGGGAGGAAAGAGACCCAGTACTTC
CDR3: CASSLWVAGRKETQYF

size: NA
J: TRBJ2-7
D: NA
V: TRBV4-1
DNA: TGCGCCAGCAGCCAAGCCGGGACGAACTACGAGCAGTACTTC
CDR3: CASSQAGTNYEQYF

size: NA
J: TRBJ2-1
D: NA
V: TRBV5-1
DNA: TGCGCCAGCAGCGTGAAGACGGCCTCCTACAATGAGCAGTTCTTC
CDR3: CASSVKTASYNEQFF

size: NA
J: TRBJ2-5
D: NA
V: TRBV27
DNA: TGTGCCAGCAGTTTTGACCAAGAGACCCAGTACTTC
CDR3: CASSFDQETQYF

size: NA
J: TRBJ2-1
D: NA
V: TRBV5-1
DNA: TGCGCCAGCAGCTTGATAGGCCTTGAGTACAATGAGCAGTTCTTC
CDR3: CASSLIGLEYNEQFF

size: NA
J: TRBJ1-2
D: TRBD1
V: TRBV7-2
DNA: TGTGCCAGCAGTCATGGACAGGGGGTAGATGGCTACACCTTC
CDR3: CASSHGQGVDGYTF

size: NA
J: TRBJ2-6
D: NA
V: TRBV7-6
DNA: TGTGCCAGCAGCTTAGGCACGGGGAGGGCCAACGTCCTGACTTTC
CDR3: CASSLGTGRANVLTF

size: NA
J: TRBJ1-5
D: NA
V: TRBV5-6
DNA: TGTGCCAGCAGCTTGGGCCAGGGTTATAGCAATCAGCCCCAGCATTTT
CDR3: CASSLGQGYSNQPQHF

size: NA
J: TRBJ1-3
D: TRBD1
V: TRBV5-1
DNA: TGCGCCAGCAAAGTGGACAGGAACTCTGGAAACACCATATATTTT
CDR3: CASKVDRNSGNTIYF

size: NA
J: TRBJ2-5
D: NA
V: TRBV11-2
DNA: TGTGCCAGCAGCTTAGAGATGGCTTACCTTGATTGGGGAGAGACCCAGTACTTC
CDR3: CASSLEMAYLDWGETQYF

size: NA
J: TRBJ2-2
D: NA
V: TRBV2
DNA: TGTGCCAGCAGTGCTGGACTGATGAACACCGGGGAGCTGTTTTTT
CDR3: CASSAGLMNTGELFF

size: NA
J: TRBJ2-7
D: TRBD2
V: TRBV19
DNA: TGTGCCAGTAGTATTGGGCTAGCGGGAGGTTACGAGCAGTACTTC
CDR3: CASSIGLAGGYEQYF

size: NA
J: TRBJ1-1
D: TRBD1
V: TRBV19
DNA: TGTGCCAGTACCCGCACAGGGGGCACTGAAGCTTTCTTT
CDR3: CASTRTGGTEAFF

size: once
J: TRBJ2-1
D: NA
V: TRBV19
DNA: TGTGCCAGTAGTATGGCGCTTTGGGCAGGGATTTACAATGAGCAGTTCTTC
CDR3: CASSMALWAGIYNEQFF

size: NA
J: TRBJ2-7
D: NA
V: TRBV29-1
DNA: TGCAGCGTTGAGGGCCGGCAGGGCAACTACGAGCAGTACTTC
CDR3: CSVEGRQGNYEQYF

size: NA
J: TRBJ1-2
D: NA
V: TRBV5-1
DNA: TGCGCCAGCAGCGCGGGGAGAAAAGGTGGCTACACCTTC
CDR3: CASSAGRKGGYTF